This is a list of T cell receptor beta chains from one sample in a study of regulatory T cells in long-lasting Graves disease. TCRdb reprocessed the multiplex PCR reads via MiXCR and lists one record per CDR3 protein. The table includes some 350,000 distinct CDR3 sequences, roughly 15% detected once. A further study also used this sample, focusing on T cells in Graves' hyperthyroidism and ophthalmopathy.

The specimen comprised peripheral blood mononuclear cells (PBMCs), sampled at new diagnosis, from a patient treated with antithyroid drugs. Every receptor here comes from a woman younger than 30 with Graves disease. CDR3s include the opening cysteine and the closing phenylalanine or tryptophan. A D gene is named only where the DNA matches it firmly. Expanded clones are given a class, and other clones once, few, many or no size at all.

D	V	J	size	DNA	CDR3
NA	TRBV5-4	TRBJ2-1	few	TGTGCCAGCAGCAGCCTAACGACGAGCTCCTACAATGAGCAGTTCTTC	CASSSLTTSSYNEQFF
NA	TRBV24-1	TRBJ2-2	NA	TGTGCCACCAGTGATTTGCGGACCGACCAGGGCACCGGGGAGCTGTTTTTT	CATSDLRTDQGTGELFF
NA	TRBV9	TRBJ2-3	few	TGTGCCAGCAGCGCCCTGACAGATACGCAGTATTTT	CASSALTDTQYF
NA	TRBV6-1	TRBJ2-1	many	TGTGCCAGCAGACCTAGCGTCTACAATGAGCAGTTCTTC	CASRPSVYNEQFF
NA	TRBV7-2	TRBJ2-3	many	TGTGCCAGCAGCCCGATGAGGAGCACAGATACGCAGTATTTT	CASSPMRSTDTQYF
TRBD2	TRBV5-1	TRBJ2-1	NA	TGCGCCAGCAGCTTGGGGGCGGGAGTCACCTACAATGAGCAGTTCTTC	CASSLGAGVTYNEQFF
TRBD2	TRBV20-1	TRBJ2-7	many	TGCAGTGCTACGGACCGGGGGGTCTCCTACGAGCAGTACTTC	CSATDRGVSYEQYF
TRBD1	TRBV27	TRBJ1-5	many	TGTGCCAGCAGTTTGGTGGGACAGGGACAGCCCCAGCATTTT	CASSLVGQGQPQHF
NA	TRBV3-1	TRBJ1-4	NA	TGTGCCAGCAGTACAGGAGGTGCAACTAATGAAAAACTGTTTTTT	CASSTGGATNEKLFF
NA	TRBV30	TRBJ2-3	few	TGTGCCTGGACCGGCCAAGTCACATGGACAGATACGCAGTATTTT	CAWTGQVTWTDTQYF
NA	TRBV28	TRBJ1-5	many	TGTGCCAGCAGTTCTTCTTCCCGACAGCAGCCCCAGCATTTT	CASSSSSRQQPQHF
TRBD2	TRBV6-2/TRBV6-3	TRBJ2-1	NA	TGTGCCAGCAGCGGGAGGGCTTGGGAGCAGTTCTTC	CASSGRAWEQFF
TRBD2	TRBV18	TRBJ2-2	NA	TGTGCCAGCCCACGAGCTAGCGGGAGACCGAACACCGGGGAGCTGTTTTTT	CASPRASGRPNTGELFF
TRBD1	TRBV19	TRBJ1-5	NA	TGTGCCACCTGGGACAGGCCAAATAGCAATCAGCCCCAGCATTTT	CATWDRPNSNQPQHF
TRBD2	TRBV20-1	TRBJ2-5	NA	TGCAGTGCTAGAGACCTAGCGGCATTCCAAGAGACCCAGTACTTC	CSARDLAAFQETQYF
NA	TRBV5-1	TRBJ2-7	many	TGCGCCAGCAGCTCAGACGACGGTACCTACGAGCAGTACTTC	CASSSDDGTYEQYF
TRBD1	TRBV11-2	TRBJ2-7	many	TGTGCCAGCAGCCGACGACAGGGATACGAGCAGTACTTC	CASSRRQGYEQYF
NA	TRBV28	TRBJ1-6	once	TGTGTCAGCTACGACAGTATGAGAGGACATACCCGACATAATTCACCCCTCCACTTT	CVSYDSMRGHTRHNSPLHF
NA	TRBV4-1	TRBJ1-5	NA	TGCGCCAGCAGCCAAGAGGCAGCAGGGTTCGGTCAGCCCCAGCATTTT	CASSQEAAGFGQPQHF
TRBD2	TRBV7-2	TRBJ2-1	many	TGTGCCAGCAGCTTATCTTGGCGTGGAGCGGGAGGGCCTACTTACAACAATGAGCAGTTCTTC	CASSLSWRGAGGPTYNNEQFF
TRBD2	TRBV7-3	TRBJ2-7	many	TGTGCCAGCAGGGTACAAAACCGCCGGGGGGACCCAACCTACGAGCAGTACTTC	CASRVQNRRGDPTYEQYF
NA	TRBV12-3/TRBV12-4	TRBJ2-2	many	TGTGCCAGCAGGGCAGGGGTTTCGGTCGGGGAGCTGTTTTTT	CASRAGVSVGELFF
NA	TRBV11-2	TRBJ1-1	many	TGTGCCAGCAGCGTCCGGGCCCGACGTACTGAAGCTTTCTTT	CASSVRARRTEAFF
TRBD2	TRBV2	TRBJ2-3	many	TGTGCCAGCAGTGCTAGCGGGTTTAGCACAGATACGCAGTATTTT	CASSASGFSTDTQYF
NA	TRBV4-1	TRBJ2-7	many	TGCGCCAGCAGCCAAGTAGACCTTCCCCTCTACGAGCAGTACTTC	CASSQVDLPLYEQYF
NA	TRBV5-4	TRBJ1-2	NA	TGTAACAACCGAGTTAACTATGGCTACACCTTC	CNNRVNYGYTF
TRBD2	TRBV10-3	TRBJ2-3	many	TGTGCCATCAGTGATCCTAGCGGGACAAGAGATACGCAGTATTTT	CAISDPSGTRDTQYF
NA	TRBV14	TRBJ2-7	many	TGTGCCAGCAGCCCAGCCAGGGCCAAATACTACGAGCAGTACTTC	CASSPARAKYYEQYF
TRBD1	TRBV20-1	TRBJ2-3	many	TGCAGTACCGGGGGGACAGGGGCCTACCAACCTAGCACAGATACGCAGTATTTT	CSTGGTGAYQPSTDTQYF
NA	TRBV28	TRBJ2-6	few	TGTGCCAGCAGTTTATCCCCAATAATCAGCTCTGGGGCCAACGTCCTGACTTTC	CASSLSPIISSGANVLTF
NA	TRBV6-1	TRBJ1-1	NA	TGTGCCAGCAGGGAACCCGGGACACTGAACACTGAAGCTTTCTTT	CASREPGTLNTEAFF
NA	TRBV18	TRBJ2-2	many	TGTGCCAGCTCACCACGGACAGAGAACACCGGGGAGCTGTTTTTT	CASSPRTENTGELFF
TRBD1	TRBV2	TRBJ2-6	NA	TGTGCCAGCCGACCGGGACAGGTCGACGTCCTGACTTTC	CASRPGQVDVLTF
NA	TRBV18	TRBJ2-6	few	TGTGCCAGCTTAAACAGCTCTGGGGCCAACGTCCTGACTTTC	CASLNSSGANVLTF
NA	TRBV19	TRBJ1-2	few	TGTGCCAGTAGTCCTTCGGTCTATGGCTACACCTTC	CASSPSVYGYTF
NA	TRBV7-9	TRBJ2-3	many	TGTGCCAGCAGCTTCCCAAGCACAGATACGCAGTATTTT	CASSFPSTDTQYF
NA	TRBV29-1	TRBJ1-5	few	TGCAGCGGAAACAGGGTAGGGAGCAATCAGCCCCAGCATTTT	CSGNRVGSNQPQHF
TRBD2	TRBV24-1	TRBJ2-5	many	TGTGCCACCAGTGCTTCATTATCTCTAGCGGGGGAAGAGACCCAGTACTTC	CATSASLSLAGEETQYF
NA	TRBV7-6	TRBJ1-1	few	TGTGCCAGCAGCTTAGTAACGGGGGTCGGCAACACTGAAGCTTTCTTT	CASSLVTGVGNTEAFF
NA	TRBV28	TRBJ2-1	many	TGTGCCAGCGGACCCCCCTCCACTTACAATGAGCAGTTCTTC	CASGPPSTYNEQFF